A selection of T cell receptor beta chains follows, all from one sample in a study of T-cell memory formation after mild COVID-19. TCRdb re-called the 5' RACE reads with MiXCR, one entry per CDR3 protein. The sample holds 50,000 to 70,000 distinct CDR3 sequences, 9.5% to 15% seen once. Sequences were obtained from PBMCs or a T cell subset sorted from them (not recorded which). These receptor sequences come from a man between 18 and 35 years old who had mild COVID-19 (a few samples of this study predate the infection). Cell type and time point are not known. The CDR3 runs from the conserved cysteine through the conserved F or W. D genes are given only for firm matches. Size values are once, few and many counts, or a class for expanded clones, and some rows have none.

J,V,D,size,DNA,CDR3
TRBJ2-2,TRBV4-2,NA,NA,TGTGCCAGCAGCCTAGGGCCAGGCACCGGGGAGCTGTTTTTT,CASSLGPGTGELFF
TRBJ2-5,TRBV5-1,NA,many,TGCGCCAGCAGACAACCTGGGAGTTTAGAGACCCAGTACTTC,CASRQPGSLETQYF
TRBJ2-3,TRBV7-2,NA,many,TGTGCCAGCAGCTTATACTTAGATACGCAGTATTTT,CASSLYLDTQYF
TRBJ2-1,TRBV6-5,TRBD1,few,TGTGCCAGCAGTTACGACAGGGCGGACAATGAGCAGTTCTTC,CASSYDRADNEQFF
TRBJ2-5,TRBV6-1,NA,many,TGTGCCAGCAGTGAAGCAGAAGGGACCCAAGAGACCCAGTACTTC,CASSEAEGTQETQYF
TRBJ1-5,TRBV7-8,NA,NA,TGTGCCAGCAGCTTAGCGGTACAGCTTCAGCCCCAGCATTTT,CASSLAVQLQPQHF
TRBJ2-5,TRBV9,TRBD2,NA,TGTGCCAGCAGCCTAACGGGGGGGCCTCAAGAGACCCAGTACTTC,CASSLTGGPQETQYF
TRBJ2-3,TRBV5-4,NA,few,TGTGCCAGCAGCTACCGAACCGGGACAGATACGCAGTATTTT,CASSYRTGTDTQYF
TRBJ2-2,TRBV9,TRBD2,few,TGTGCCAGCAGCGTAGAGTGGGGATCTCTAGCGGGGGGGGCCGAGGAGCTGTTTTTT,CASSVEWGSLAGGAEELFF
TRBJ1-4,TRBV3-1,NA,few,TGTGCCAGCAGCCAAGATTCGCAGGATACTGAAAAACTGTTTTTT,CASSQDSQDTEKLFF
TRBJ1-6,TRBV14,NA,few,TGTGCCAGCAGTCCGGGCAGGGGAGCTTCACCCCTCCACTTT,CASSPGRGASPLHF
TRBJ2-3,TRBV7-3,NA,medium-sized,TGTGCCAGCAGCTTACATGCGCTGGGGGGGCAAGATACGCAGTATTTT,CASSLHALGGQDTQYF
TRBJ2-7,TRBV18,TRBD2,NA,TGTGCCAGCTCACCCCCCGGGACTAGCGTCCTGTACGAGCAGTACTTC,CASSPPGTSVLYEQYF
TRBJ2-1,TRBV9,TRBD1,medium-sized,TGTGCCAGCAGCGTAGGGACAGGAAGGAATGAGCAGTTCTTC,CASSVGTGRNEQFF
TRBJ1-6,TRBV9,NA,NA,TGTGCCAGCAGCGTATCACCAGACAGCGACGTAACACCCCTCCACTTT,CASSVSPDSDVTPLHF
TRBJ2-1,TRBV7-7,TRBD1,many,TGTGCTAGCAGCTCTTGGGGGACAGGGGGCGATGAGCAGTTCTTC,CASSSWGTGGDEQFF
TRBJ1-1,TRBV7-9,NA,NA,TGTGCCAGCAGCCCCGCGGGGGGCTGGGGCACTGAAGCTTTCTTT,CASSPAGGWGTEAFF
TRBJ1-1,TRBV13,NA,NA,TGTGCCAGCAGCCAATACTCAAGGGAGACTGAAGCTTTCTTT,CASSQYSRETEAFF
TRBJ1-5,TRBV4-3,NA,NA,TGCGCCAGCAGCCAAGACCACCCAGGCCCAGCGGGTAATCAGCCCCAGCATTTT,CASSQDHPGPAGNQPQHF
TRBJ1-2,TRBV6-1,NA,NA,TGTGCCAGCGGCAGGGGCCAACGGGTCTATGGCTACACCTTC,CASGRGQRVYGYTF
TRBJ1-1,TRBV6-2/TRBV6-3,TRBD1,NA,TGTGCCAGCAACCAGGGGGCTGAAGCTTTCTTT,CASNQGAEAFF
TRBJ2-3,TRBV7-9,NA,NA,TGTGCCAGCAGCTTAGTGGGGGCCGGGACGCAGTATTTT,CASSLVGAGTQYF
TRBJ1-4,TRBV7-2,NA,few,TGTGCCAGCAGCTCTCGAGGGACTGATATTGAAAAACTGTTTTTT,CASSSRGTDIEKLFF
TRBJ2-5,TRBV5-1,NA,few,TGCGCCAGCCCCTATATTGAAGAGACCCAGTACTTC,CASPYIEETQYF
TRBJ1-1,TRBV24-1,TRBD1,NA,TGTGCCACCAGTGATCCGGGACAGGGGAACACTGAAGCTTTCTTT,CATSDPGQGNTEAFF
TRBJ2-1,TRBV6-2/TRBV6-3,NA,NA,TGTGCCAGCACACAGCACAATGAGCAGTTCTTC,CASTQHNEQFF
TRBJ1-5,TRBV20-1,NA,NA,TGCAGTGCAAAAGGTTCCCTTTTTAATCAGCCCCAGCATTTT,CSAKGSLFNQPQHF
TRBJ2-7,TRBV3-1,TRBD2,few,TGTGCCAGCAGCTCGCGGGGGATTTACGAGCAGTACTTC,CASSSRGIYEQYF
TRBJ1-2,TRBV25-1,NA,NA,TGTGCCAGCAGTCGTCAGGGGTCCTCTGGGGGCTACACCTTC,CASSRQGSSGGYTF
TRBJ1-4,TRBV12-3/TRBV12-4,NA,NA,TGTGCCAGCAGCGGGACTCGGCTTGAAAAACTGTTTTTT,CASSGTRLEKLFF
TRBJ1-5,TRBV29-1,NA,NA,TGCAGCGTGGCAACAGGGTTAAATCAGCCCCAGCATTTT,CSVATGLNQPQHF
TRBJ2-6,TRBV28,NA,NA,TGTGCCAGCAGCCGTTCCCTCGGCGGGGGGGCCAACGTCCTGACTTTC,CASSRSLGGGANVLTF
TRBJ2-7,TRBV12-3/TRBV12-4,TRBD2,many,TGTGCCAGCAGTTTACGAGCGGGGAACCACGAGCAGTACTTC,CASSLRAGNHEQYF
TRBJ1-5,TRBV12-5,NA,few,TGTGCTAGTGCCTCTTCGGGGGGGGGTCAGCCCCAGCATTTT,CASASSGGGQPQHF
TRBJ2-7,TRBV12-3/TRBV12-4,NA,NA,TGTGCCAGCAGTACAACCTACGAGCAGTACTTC,CASSTTYEQYF
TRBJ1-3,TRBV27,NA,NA,TGTGCCAGCAGTTTGGGCGGGCACTCTGGAAACACCATATATTTT,CASSLGGHSGNTIYF
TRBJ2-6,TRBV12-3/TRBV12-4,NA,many,TGTGCCAGCAGCGGCGGGGTTGGGGCCAACGTCCTGACTTTC,CASSGGVGANVLTF
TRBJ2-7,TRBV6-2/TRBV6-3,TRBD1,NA,TGTGCCAGCAGTCAAAGGGACAGCGCCTACGAGCAGTACTTC,CASSQRDSAYEQYF
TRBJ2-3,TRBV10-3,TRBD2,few,TGTGCCATCAGTCCCCCGGGAGGACTAGCGACAGATACGCAGTATTTT,CAISPPGGLATDTQYF
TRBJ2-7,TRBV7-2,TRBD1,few,TGTGCCAGCAGCACGACCCGACAGGGAAACTACGAGCAGTACTTC,CASSTTRQGNYEQYF
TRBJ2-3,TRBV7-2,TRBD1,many,TGTGCCAGCAACCGACTCGGGACAGCAGCAGATACGCAGTATTTT,CASNRLGTAADTQYF